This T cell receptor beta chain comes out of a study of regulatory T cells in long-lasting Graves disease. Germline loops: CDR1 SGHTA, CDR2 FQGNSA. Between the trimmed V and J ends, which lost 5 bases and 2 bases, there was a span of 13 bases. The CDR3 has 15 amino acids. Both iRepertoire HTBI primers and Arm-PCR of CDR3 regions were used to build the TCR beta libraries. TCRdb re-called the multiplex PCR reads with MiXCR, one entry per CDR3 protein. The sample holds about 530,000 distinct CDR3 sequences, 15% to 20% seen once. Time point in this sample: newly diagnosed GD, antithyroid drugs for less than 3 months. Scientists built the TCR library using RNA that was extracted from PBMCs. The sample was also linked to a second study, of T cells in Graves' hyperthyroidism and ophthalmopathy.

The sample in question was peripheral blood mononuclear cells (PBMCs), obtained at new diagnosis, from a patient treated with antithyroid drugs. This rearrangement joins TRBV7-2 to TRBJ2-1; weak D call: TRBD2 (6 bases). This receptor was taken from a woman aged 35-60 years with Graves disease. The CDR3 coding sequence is TGTGCCAGCAGCCCCGCGGGACGACCCTACAATGAGCAGTTCTTC. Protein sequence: CASSPAGRPYNEQFF.